This record covers a single T cell receptor (beta chain). Its specificity is unknown. The germline gives CDR1 SGHDT, CDR2 YYEEEE. This CDR3 contains 12 residues. Trimming removed 4 bases from V and 5 bases from J; junction bases left unmatched: 1. Profiled with immunoSEQ multiplex PCR; TCRdb holds only in-frame clones, not every one. Of around 2.1 million clones listed, about 92% are singletons. Naive CD8 cells, CD45RO-negative and positively selected for CCR7, excluded terminally differentiated effector memory CD45RA+ cells. This specimen comes from a study of shared clonotypes between healthy human individuals. Study conclusions and caveats: Non-shared clonotypes showed lower generation probabilities than clonotypes common to all four donors.

The sequenced material came from naive CD8+ T cells from PBMCs. The chain combines TRBV5-6 with TRBJ1-1; 8 nucleotides line up with TRBD1. The clonotype comes from a man aged 18 to 35 in good health. Some clones in this sample may be carry-over from other donors' samples. CDR3: CASSTGGTEAFF. CDR3 DNA: TGTGCCAGCAGCACAGGGGGTACTGAAGCTTTCTTT.